The entry below describes one T cell receptor beta chain. Antigen specificity is unknown. This sample is part of a study of T cells in women clearing cervical HPV infection. Study observations and caveats: Richness differences could reflect unmeasured T-cell content per sample. Associations may precede or follow infection; HPV-specific or memory T cells were not isolated.

Genomic DNA, averaging approximately 1,300 ng per sample, yielded TCR beta CDR3 via immunoSEQ. Repertoires were generated with immunoSEQ multiplex PCR, while TCRdb's copy carries only in-frame clones and drops some. The sample data list about 30,000 clones. The source of this sequence is a woman between 18 and 75 years old with a cervical HPV16 infection that either progressed to CIN3+ or cleared (not recorded which). The sequencing input was blood buffy coat.

CDR3 sequence: CASSQGLGTVTSYGYTF. The part of the CDR3 DNA that was read is TGTGCCAGCAGCCAAGGGCTTGGGACAGTGACATCCTATGGC. This chain uses TRBV14 with TRBJ1-2; 7 bases agree with TRBD1. The CDR3 extends 3 residues past the end of the read, so its final part is completed from the germline J gene. V lost 1 base to trimming and J lost 4 bases; unmatched junction nucleotides: 12. From germline, CDR1 is SGHDN and CDR2 FVKESK. This CDR3 is 17 amino acids long.